The 29 T cell receptor beta chains given below trace back to one sample, sequenced in a study of CD8+ T cells in alopecia areata. cDNA serving as the sequencing template came from extracted, reverse transcribed RNA. Sequencing was performed with immunoSEQ multiplex PCR; in TCRdb, only in-frame clones are kept and a portion is missing. This sample yields some 180,000 clones, of which 53% are seen a single time; 11% belongs to the top ten. The treatment denotes: oral pan-JAK inhibitor, 5-10 mg twice daily. The sample in question was CD8+ T cells sorted from blood, obtained at week 24, from a patient treated with tofacitinib. The origin of the receptors is a human donor with alopecia areata.

The J gene is TRBJ2-3, the V gene TRBV30; tentative D call: TRBD1 (6 bases). CDR3 length equals 14 residues. In germline, CDR1 is GTSNPN, CDR2 SVGIG (reference sequence). Trimming removed 7 bases at V and 4 bases at J, with 18 bases between. The CDR3 spells CASQSQGRADTQYF. CDR3 sequence (DNA): TGTGCCTCCCAAAGCCAGGGGCGCGCAGATACGCAGTATTTT.

This chain links TRBV30 with TRBJ1-1; TRBD1 aligns across 7 bases. This CDR3 contains 12 residues. J gave up 11 bases and V 4 bases, and 10 bases lay outside the gene matches. From germline, CDR1 is GTSNPN and CDR2 SVGIG (reference sequence). CDR3 bases: TGTGCCTGGAAACAGGGGCCCCTTGGGGCTTTCTTT. This encodes CAWKQGPLGAFF.

The chain employs TRBV10-3 and TRBJ2-3; TRBD1 matches 7 bases. Germline values: CDR1 ENHRY, CDR2 SYGVKD. The CDR3 has 15 amino acids. The junction had 6 bases not matched to a gene; V was cut back by 2 bases and J by 4 bases. The CDR3 region is CAISEMTGRADTQYF. CDR3 in DNA: TGTGCCATCAGTGAGATGACAGGGCGAGCAGATACGCAGTATTTT.

This clone was detected a few times. V and J are TRBV13 and TRBJ2-1, with 9 nucleotides matching TRBD1. There are 13 residues in the CDR3. V shed 5 bases, J shed 10 bases, and the junction held 6 bases outside the gene matches. Germline V gene sequence: CDR1 PRHDT, CDR2 FYEKMQ (reference sequence). In DNA, the CDR3 is TGTGCCAGCAGCGGGGACAGGGATTGGGAGCAGTTCTTC. This encodes CASSGDRDWEQFF.

This clone was recorded a few times. The chain recombines TRBV7-8 with TRBJ2-7, with TRBD2 identical over 8 bases. J lost 0 bases, V lost 5 bases, and 9 bases had no gene match. Germline CDR1 is SGHVS and CDR2 is FQNEAQ. The CDR3 has 16 residues. CDR3 sequence: CASSPFSGGSSYEQYF. In nucleotides, the CDR3 is TGTGCCAGCAGCCCTTTTTCGGGGGGGAGCTCCTACGAGCAGTACTTC.

The chain has TRBV30 and TRBJ2-1, with D unclear. V lost 3 bases, J lost 7 bases, and 4 bases lay in between. This CDR3 spans 10 amino acids. Germline lookup yields CDR1 GTSNPN and CDR2 SVGIG (reference sequence). CDR3 in amino acids: CAWRGNEQFF. The CDR3 nucleotides read TGTGCCTGGAGGGGGAATGAGCAGTTCTTC.

This chain uses TRBV13 with TRBJ1-6; D might be TRBD1 (5 bases). CDR1 and CDR2 from the germline V gene are PRHDT and FYEKMQ (reference sequence). The CDR3 runs 16 residues. V dropped 0 bases and J dropped 8 bases, with 14 bases sitting between them. The CDR3 here is CASSLGGWGPDSPLHF. DNA of the CDR3: TGTGCCAGCAGCTTAGGGGGTTGGGGCCCCGATTCACCCCTCCACTTT.

The rearrangement uses TRBV2 and TRBJ2-1; 7 bases match TRBD1. V shed 6 bases, J shed 6 bases, and the junction held 2 bases outside the gene matches. Germline CDR1 reads SNHLY; CDR2 reads FYNNEI. This CDR3 is built from 12 residues. CDR3 residues: CASSGTVNEQFF. The DNA of the CDR3 is TGTGCCAGCAGCGGGACAGTCAATGAGCAGTTCTTC.

In DNA form, the CDR3 reads TGTGCCTTCGACCGGGACAGCAAAAACCGGTATGGCTACACCTTC. Translation: CAFDRDSKNRYGYTF. This chain connects TRBV30 to TRBJ1-2; 7 nucleotides match TRBD1. CDR1 and CDR2 (germline): GTSNPN, SVGIG (reference sequence). The CDR3 loop spans 15 amino acids. V trimming: 7 bases; J trimming: 5 bases; junction bases outside the gene matches: 16.

V is TRBV5-1 and J is TRBJ1-2, with no clear D. CDR3 size: 12 residues. V lost 0 bases and J 10 bases, leaving 10 bases between the germline ends. The germline CDR1 and CDR2 sequences are SGHRS and YFSETQ. The CDR3 loop is CASSLAGADYTF. CDR3 sequence (DNA): TGCGCCAGCAGCTTGGCGGGTGCTGACTACACCTTC.

This chain links TRBV7-9 with TRBJ1-2; D is uncertain. Trimming took off 4 bases at V and 5 bases at J, with 11 bases between the two ends. The CDR3 is 13 residues long. Germline V lookup: CDR1 SEHNR, CDR2 FQNEAQ (reference sequence). The CDR3, as DNA: TGTGCCAGCAGCTCCTCCGCAGCTTATGGCTACACCTTC. Its translation is CASSSSAAYGYTF.

The chain is built from TRBV7-7 and TRBJ2-7; 7 bases agree with TRBD1. Germline CDR1 reads SSHAT; CDR2 reads FNYEAQ (reference sequence). There are 16 residues in the CDR3. The junction had 15 bases not matched to a gene; V was cut back by 5 bases and J by 5 bases. The CDR3 loop reads CASSPSVGDSRDEQYF. CDR3 in DNA: TGTGCCAGCAGCCCCTCGGTGGGGGACAGTCGAGACGAGCAGTACTTC.

V and J are TRBV15 and TRBJ2-1; 8 bases map to TRBD2. Germline lookup yields CDR1 LNHNV and CDR2 YYDKDF (reference sequence). The CDR3 is made up of 14 amino acids. After removal of 0 bases from V and 9 bases from J, the junction contained 4 bases not matched to a gene. The CDR3 bases are TGTGCCACCAGCAGAGATCCAGCGGGGGTTGAGCAGTTCTTC. It encodes CATSRDPAGVEQFF.

The gene calls are TRBV4-1 and TRBJ1-1; D is possibly TRBD1 (6 bases). Germline V lookup: CDR1 MGHRA, CDR2 YSYEKL. The CDR3 length is 14 residues. Trimming shortened V by 5 bases and J by 3 bases, and 13 bases separated the two germline ends. The CDR3 nucleotides are TGCGCCAGCAGCTTCAAACAGGGTGACACTGAAGCTTTCTTT. It yields the protein CASSFKQGDTEAFF.

This clone was counted a single time. The rearrangement uses TRBV4-3 and TRBJ1-6, with 9 bases that match TRBD1. The junction had 10 bases not matched to a gene; V was cut back by 0 bases and J by 10 bases. The CDR3 contains 17 residues. Germline V gives CDR1 LGHNA, CDR2 YSLEER. Here the CDR3 DNA reads TGCGCCAGCAGCCAAGATCGGGACAGGGACATTGGGTCACCCCTCCACTTT. Amino acid sequence: CASSQDRDRDIGSPLHF.

This clone was recorded a few times. Other nucleotide sequences from this sample produce the same CDR3. The chain carries TRBV5-1 and TRBJ1-1; 8 bases agree with TRBD1. The CDR3 is 13 residues long. The germline gives CDR1 SGHRS, CDR2 YFSETQ. The V segment lost 3 bases and the J segment 6 bases; nucleotides outside the gene matches: 4. In DNA, the CDR3 is TGCGCCAGCAGCTCGGACAGGGTTTCTGAAGCTTTCTTT. Translating gives CASSSDRVSEAFF.

This clone has just one count. This chain joins TRBV7-3 and TRBJ2-7, with 9 bases aligning to TRBD1. This CDR3 is 16 amino acids long. Unmatched junction bases numbered 11, after V lost 5 bases and J lost 3 bases. In germline, CDR1 is SGHTA, CDR2 FQGTGA. CDR3 nucleotide sequence: TGTGCCAGCAGCCAAGGTCCGGGACAGGGTATCTACGAGCAGTACTTC. Translated, it gives CASSQGPGQGIYEQYF.

This clone was counted only a few times. Here the CDR3 reads CASSPFRGQTQYF. The CDR3 DNA is TGTGCCAGCAGCCCCTTCAGGGGTCAGACCCAGTACTTC. The V gene is TRBV27, the J gene TRBJ2-5; D perhaps matches TRBD1 (6 bases). Germline V gene sequence: CDR1 MNHEY, CDR2 SMNVEV (reference sequence). Trimming took off 6 bases at V and 6 bases at J, with 14 bases between the two ends. This CDR3 spans 13 amino acids.

V usage is TRBV13 and J usage is TRBJ2-7, with TRBD2 as a possible D gene (6 bases). This CDR3 is 14 amino acids long. CDR1 and CDR2 from the germline V gene are PRHDT and FYEKMQ (reference sequence). V lost 4 bases and J 4 bases, leaving 14 bases between the germline ends. CDR3 in amino acids: CASSSGLGGYEQYF. Written as DNA, the CDR3 is TGTGCCAGCAGCTCGGGACTCGGCGGTTACGAGCAGTACTTC.

This chain uses TRBV5-6 with TRBJ2-2; D is perhaps TRBD1 or TRBD2 (5 bases each). The CDR3 length is 15 residues. V gave up 4 bases and J gave up 5 bases, with 15 bases separating them. Germline lookup yields CDR1 SGHDT and CDR2 YYEEEE. CDR3 protein: CASSVAGSPTGELFF. CDR3 coding DNA: TGTGCCAGCAGCGTGGCAGGGAGTCCTACCGGGGAGCTGTTTTTT.

This clone was counted only a few times. Other DNA sequences in the sample encode the same CDR3. This sequence joins TRBV11-3 and TRBJ1-5; D is unresolved. The V and J ends lost 2 bases and 6 bases respectively, with 8 bases between them. Germline V gene data show CDR1 as SGHNT and CDR2 as YENEEA. The CDR3 spans 13 residues. CDR3 nucleotides: TGTGCCAGCAGCTTAAGTCCATCTCAGCCCCAGCATTTT. This sequence encodes CASSLSPSQPQHF.

The chain links TRBV5-1 to TRBJ1-2; no firm D call. The CDR3 totals 13 residues. Trimming cost V 0 bases and J 8 bases, with 11 bases left between them. Germline V CDR1 and CDR2: SGHRS, YFSETQ. The CDR3 protein is CASSLDAVRGYTF. The DNA for the CDR3 is TGCGCCAGCAGCTTGGATGCCGTTCGGGGCTACACCTTC.

For the CDR3, the DNA is TGTGCCAGCAGTGAAGGACCTGAGCAGTACTTC. This translates into CASSEGPEQYF. The chain is built from TRBV2 and TRBJ2-7; D is undetermined. The CDR3 spans 11 residues. The germline V gene has CDR1 SNHLY and CDR2 FYNNEI. V was shortened by 1 base and J by 7 bases, with 5 bases between the two germline ends.

This clone appeared a single time. CDR3 protein: CASTDSNEAFF. The CDR3 DNA reads as TGTGCCAGCACGGATTCGAATGAAGCTTTCTTT. The chain has TRBV2 and TRBJ1-1; no definite D call. Trimming stripped 7 bases from V and 7 bases from J, with 10 bases between. The length of the CDR3 is 11 residues. Per germline, CDR1 SNHLY and CDR2 FYNNEI. Drawing the rest from reference TRBV2 and TRBJ1-1, the complete variable domain is EPEVTQTPSHQVTQMGQEVILRCVPISNHLYFYWYRQILGQKVEFLVSFYNNEISEKSEIFDDQFSVERPDGSNFTLKIRSTKLEDSAMYFCASTDSNEAFFGQGTRLTVV.

The sample holds a few counts of this clone. The V gene is TRBV7-9, the J gene TRBJ2-3; D might be TRBD1 (6 bases). V lost 0 bases and J 1 base, leaving 8 bases between the germline ends. The germline CDR1 and CDR2 sequences are SEHNR and FQNEAQ (reference sequence). The CDR3 has 15 residues. CDR3 amino acids: CASSLASGGTDTQYF. The DNA of the CDR3 is TGTGCCAGCAGCTTAGCATCAGGGGGCACAGATACGCAGTATTTT.

CDR3 protein: CASSLNTEEQYF. CDR3 coding DNA: TGTGCCAGCAGTTTAAATACAGAGGAGCAGTACTTC. This rearrangement joins TRBV27 to TRBJ2-7, with no clear D. The CDR3 is 12 residues long. Trimming took 2 bases from V and 7 from J, leaving 9 bases between them. Germline V CDR1 and CDR2: MNHEY, SMNVEV (reference sequence).

The gene calls are TRBV30 and TRBJ2-3; tentatively, D is TRBD2 (6 bases). Germline V gene data show CDR1 as GTSNPN and CDR2 as SVGIG (reference sequence). The CDR3 has 17 residues. V lost 3 bases, J lost 2 bases, and 21 bases lay in between. In DNA form, the CDR3 reads TGTGCCTGGAGCCCGTCTAGGCGGGGTGTGGTCACAGATACGCAGTATTTT. Encoded protein: CAWSPSRRGVVTDTQYF.

V usage is TRBV2 and J usage is TRBJ1-1; D ambiguous. Germline lookup yields CDR1 SNHLY and CDR2 FYNNEI. V lost 4 bases and J 5 bases, leaving 5 bases between the germline ends. The CDR3 consists of 11 residues. Written as DNA, the CDR3 is TGTGCCAGCAGTGTGGGGACTGAAGCTTTCTTT. Its protein is CASSVGTEAFF.

This clone was counted only a few times. The chain has TRBV18 and TRBJ2-7, with 10 positions matching TRBD1. The germline CDR1 and CDR2 sequences are KGHSH and LQKENI. This CDR3 comprises 14 residues. The trim removed 3 bases at V and 4 bases at J, leaving 3 bases unmatched. Written as DNA, the CDR3 is TGTGCCAGCTCACCTTCGGGACAGGGGTACGAGCAGTACTTC. This gives the protein CASSPSGQGYEQYF.